A selection of T cell receptor beta chains follows, all from one sample in a study of blood T cells in healthy people across ages. TCRdb recomputed calls from the 5' RACE reads with MiXCR, one row per CDR3 protein. This table has roughly 700,000 distinct CDR3 sequences, around 48% appearing once. Sequenced material: blood. The receptors shown here come from a woman aged 60 to 75 in good health. Each CDR3 is given with its conserved first and last residue. A D gene is named only where the DNA matches it firmly. Not every row has a clone size; where given, it reads once, few, many or a size class.

>few|NA|TRBV10-3|TRBJ1-2
CAISATGSRYTF
TGTGCCATCAGTGCTACAGGGTCTCGCTACACCTTC
>few|NA|TRBV15|TRBJ2-5
CATSRDLSKQTQYF
TGTGCCACCAGCAGAGATCTTAGTAAGCAGACCCAGTACTTC
>few|NA|TRBV29-1|TRBJ1-2
CSVDGSWQGRNYGYTF
TGCAGCGTTGATGGTAGTTGGCAAGGCCGAAACTATGGCTACACCTTC
>NA|TRBD1|TRBV5-4|TRBJ2-5
CASSKARGSETQYF
TGTGCCAGCTCCAAGGCCAGGGGGTCCGAGACCCAGTACTTC
>NA|NA|TRBV18|TRBJ2-3
CASSPGRMTDTQYF
TGTGCCAGCTCACCGGGGAGAATGACAGATACGCAGTATTTT
>NA|TRBD1|TRBV5-8|TRBJ2-5
CASSLRLGQAGGETQYF
TGTGCCAGCAGCTTAAGGTTGGGACAGGCCGGTGGGGAGACCCAGTACTTC
>NA|TRBD1|TRBV2|TRBJ1-1
CAMREDRKVHTEAFF
TGTGCCATGAGAGAGGACAGGAAAGTTCACACTGAAGCTTTCTTT
>few|NA|TRBV9|TRBJ1-1
CASSVGQDTEAFF
TGTGCCAGCAGCGTAGGACAGGACACTGAAGCTTTCTTT
>few|NA|TRBV15|TRBJ2-5
CATSRGGPGQETQYF
TGTGCCACCAGCAGAGGGGGGCCAGGACAAGAGACCCAGTACTTC
>NA|TRBD1|TRBV20-1|TRBJ2-5
CSTLQGPQETQYF
TGCAGTACACTACAGGGGCCCCAAGAGACCCAGTACTTC
>few|NA|TRBV6-6|TRBJ1-2
CASRAGGNYGYTF
TGTGCCAGCAGAGCGGGGGGAAACTATGGCTACACCTTC
>NA|NA|TRBV4-3|TRBJ2-1
CASSQGHRGNEQFF
TGCGCCAGCAGCCAGGGACATCGAGGCAATGAGCAGTTCTTC
>NA|TRBD1|TRBV20-1|TRBJ1-2
CSAPRQGNYGYTF
TGCAGTGCCCCGAGACAGGGCAACTATGGCTACACCTTC
>NA|TRBD2|TRBV20-1|TRBJ2-5
CSAQRASGKEIQQYF
TGCAGTGCCCAGAGGGCTAGCGGGAAGGAGATCCAGCAGTACTTC
>NA|TRBD2|TRBV15|TRBJ2-1
CATSRSSPLEVAGGNNEQFF
TGTGCCACCAGCAGATCAAGCCCCCTCGAGGTAGCGGGGGGGAACAATGAGCAGTTCTTC
>NA|TRBD2|TRBV20-1|TRBJ2-7
CSARDPGLASEQYF
TGCAGTGCTAGAGATCCGGGACTAGCTAGCGAGCAGTACTTC
>NA|TRBD2|TRBV2|TRBJ2-3
CASSGLAAATDTQYF
TGTGCCAGCAGCGGACTAGCGGCAGCCACAGATACGCAGTATTTT
>NA|NA|TRBV5-1|TRBJ2-3
CASSLDPTGTQYF
TGCGCCAGCAGCTTGGACCCCACGGGTACGCAGTATTTT
>NA|TRBD2|TRBV20-1|TRBJ2-1
CSARDELGGPPGDFGERQFF
TGCAGTGCTAGAGATGAGCTGGGAGGGCCCCCCGGGGATTTCGGTGAACGGCAGTTCTTC